This T cell receptor (beta chain) appears in the sequencing data of a study of blood T cells in healthy people across ages. Using a J-beta primer mix together with a sample-barcoded 5' primer, a second PCR was run for roughly 7 to 11 cycles. There were at least 2.5 million CDR3-containing paired-end reads obtained from each sample. MiXCR, run by TCRdb on the 5' RACE reads, gives a single entry per CDR3 protein. The sample lists 1.8 million or so distinct CDR3 sequences, about 39% occurring once. Source material: blood. The TCR originated in a human donor in good health.

The CDR3 sequence is CASSLGGHGTGFNEQYF. CDR3 DNA: TGTGCCAGCAGTTTAGGGGGGCACGGGACAGGGTTTAACGAGCAGTACTTC. This chain joins TRBV27 and TRBJ2-7; 9 nucleotides line up with TRBD1. The V segment lost 2 bases and the J segment 5 bases; nucleotides outside the gene matches: 13. This CDR3 region has 17 residues. Germline CDR1 is MNHEY and CDR2 is SMNVEV (reference sequence).